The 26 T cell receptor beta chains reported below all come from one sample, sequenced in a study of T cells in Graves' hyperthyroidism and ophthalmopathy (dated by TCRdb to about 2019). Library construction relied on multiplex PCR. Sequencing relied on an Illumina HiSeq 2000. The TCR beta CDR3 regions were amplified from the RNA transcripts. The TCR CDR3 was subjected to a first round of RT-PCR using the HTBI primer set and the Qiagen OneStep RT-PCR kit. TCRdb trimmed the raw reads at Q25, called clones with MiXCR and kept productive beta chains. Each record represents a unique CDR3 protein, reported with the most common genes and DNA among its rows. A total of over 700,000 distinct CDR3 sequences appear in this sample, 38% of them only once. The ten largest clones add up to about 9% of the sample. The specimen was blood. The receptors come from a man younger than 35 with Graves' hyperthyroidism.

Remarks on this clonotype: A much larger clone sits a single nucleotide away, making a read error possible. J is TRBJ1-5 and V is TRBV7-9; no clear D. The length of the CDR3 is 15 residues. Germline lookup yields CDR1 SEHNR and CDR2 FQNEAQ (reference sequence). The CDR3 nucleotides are TGTGCCAGCAGCTCCCCTAAGGATCCCGATCAGACCCAGCATTTT. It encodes CASSSPKDPDQTQHF.

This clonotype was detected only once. Here the CDR3 DNA reads TGTGCCAGCAGCAGGGGACAAAACACCGGGGAGCTGTTTTTT. This codes for CASSRGQNTGELFF. The chain links TRBV5-4 to TRBJ2-2; possible D gene TRBD1, 6 bases. The CDR3 covers 14 residues. V shed 4 bases and J shed 2 bases, with 9 bases lying between them. Germline V gene sequence: CDR1 SGHNT, CDR2 YYREEE (reference sequence).

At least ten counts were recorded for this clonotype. CDR3 region: CASSSHPQGDSYGYTF. DNA of the CDR3: TGTGCCAGCAGCTCCCACCCCCAGGGGGACAGCTATGGCTACACCTTC. V is TRBV7-6 and J is TRBJ1-2; 7 nucleotides match TRBD1. The CDR3 has 16 amino acids. The V segment lost 4 bases and the J segment 4 bases; nucleotides outside the gene matches: 12. Germline V gene sequence: CDR1 SGHVS, CDR2 FNYEAQ.

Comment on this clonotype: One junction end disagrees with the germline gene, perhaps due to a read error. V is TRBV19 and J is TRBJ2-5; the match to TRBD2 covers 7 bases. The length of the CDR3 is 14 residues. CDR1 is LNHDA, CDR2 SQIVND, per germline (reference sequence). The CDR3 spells CASSGGSGPPKHHF. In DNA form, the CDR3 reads TGTGCCAGTTCGGGAGGCTCGGGACCTCCGAAACACCACTTC. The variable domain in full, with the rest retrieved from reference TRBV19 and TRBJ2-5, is DGGITQSPKYLFRKEGQNVTLSCEQNLNHDAMYWYRQDPGQGLRLIYYSQIVNDFQKGDIAEGYSVSREKKESFPLTVTSAQKNPTAFYLCASSGGSGPPKHHFGPGTRLLVL.

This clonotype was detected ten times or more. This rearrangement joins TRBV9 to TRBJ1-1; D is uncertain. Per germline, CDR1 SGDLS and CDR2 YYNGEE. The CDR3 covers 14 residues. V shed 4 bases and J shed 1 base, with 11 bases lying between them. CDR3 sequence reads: CASSPHMENTEAFF. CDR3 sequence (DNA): TGTGCCAGCAGCCCCCACATGGAGAACACTGAAGCTTTCTTT.

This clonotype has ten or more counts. The CDR3 is CASLGRLNTEAFF. CDR3 nucleotides: TGTGCCAGCCTGGGACGGTTGAACACTGAAGCTTTCTTT. The chain employs TRBV12-3 or TRBV12-4 and TRBJ1-1; D possibly corresponds to TRBD1 (5 bases). Trimming stripped 8 bases from V and 0 bases from J, with 10 bases between. This CDR3 has 13 residues.

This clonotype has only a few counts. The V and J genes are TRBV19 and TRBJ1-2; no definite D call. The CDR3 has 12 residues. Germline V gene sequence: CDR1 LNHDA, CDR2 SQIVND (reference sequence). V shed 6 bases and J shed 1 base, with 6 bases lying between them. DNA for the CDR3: TGTGCCAGTAGCCGGCTTAACTATGGCTACACCTTC. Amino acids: CASSRLNYGYTF.

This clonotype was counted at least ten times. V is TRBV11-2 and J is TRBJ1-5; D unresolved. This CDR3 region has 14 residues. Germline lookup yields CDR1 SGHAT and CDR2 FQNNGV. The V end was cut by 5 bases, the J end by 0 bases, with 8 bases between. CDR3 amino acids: CASSPEPSNQPQHF. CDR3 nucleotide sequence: TGTGCCAGCAGCCCGGAGCCTAGCAATCAGCCCCAGCATTTT. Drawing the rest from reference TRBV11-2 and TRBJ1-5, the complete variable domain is EAGVAQSPRYKIIEKRQSVAFWCNPISGHATLYWYQQILGQGPKLLIQFQNNGVVDDSQLPKDRFSAERLKGVDSTLKIQPAKLEDSAVYLCASSPEPSNQPQHFGDGTRLSIL.

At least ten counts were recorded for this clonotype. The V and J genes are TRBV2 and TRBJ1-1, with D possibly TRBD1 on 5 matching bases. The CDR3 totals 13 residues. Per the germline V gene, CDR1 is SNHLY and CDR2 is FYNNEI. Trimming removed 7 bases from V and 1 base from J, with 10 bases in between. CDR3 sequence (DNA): TGTGCCAGCAACCCTCAGGGGAACACTGAAGCTTTCTTT. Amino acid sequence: CASNPQGNTEAFF.

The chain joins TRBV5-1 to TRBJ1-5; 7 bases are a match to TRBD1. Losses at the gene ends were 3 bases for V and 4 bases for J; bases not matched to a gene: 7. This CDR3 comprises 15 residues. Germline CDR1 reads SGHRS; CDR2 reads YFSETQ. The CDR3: CASSSWTGVNQPQHF. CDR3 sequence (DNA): TGCGCCAGCAGCTCATGGACAGGAGTGAATCAGCCCCAGCATTTT.

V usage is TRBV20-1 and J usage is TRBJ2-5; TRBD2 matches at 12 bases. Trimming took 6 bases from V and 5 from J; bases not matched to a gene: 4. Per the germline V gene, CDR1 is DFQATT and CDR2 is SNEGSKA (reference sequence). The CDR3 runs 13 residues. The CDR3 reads CSATSGGWETQYF. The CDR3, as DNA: TGCAGTGCAACTAGCGGGGGGTGGGAGACCCAGTACTTC.

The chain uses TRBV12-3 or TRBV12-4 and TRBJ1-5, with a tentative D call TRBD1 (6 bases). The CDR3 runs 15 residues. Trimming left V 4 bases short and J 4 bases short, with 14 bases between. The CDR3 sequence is CASSYTGIGNQPQHF. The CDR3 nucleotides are TGTGCCAGCAGTTACACAGGGATAGGGAATCAGCCCCAGCATTTT.

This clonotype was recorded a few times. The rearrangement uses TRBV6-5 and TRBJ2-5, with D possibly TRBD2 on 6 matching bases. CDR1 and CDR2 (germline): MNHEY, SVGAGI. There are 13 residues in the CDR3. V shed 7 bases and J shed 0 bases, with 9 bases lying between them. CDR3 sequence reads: CASTGGNQETQYF. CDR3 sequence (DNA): TGTGCCAGCACAGGCGGGAACCAAGAGACCCAGTACTTC.

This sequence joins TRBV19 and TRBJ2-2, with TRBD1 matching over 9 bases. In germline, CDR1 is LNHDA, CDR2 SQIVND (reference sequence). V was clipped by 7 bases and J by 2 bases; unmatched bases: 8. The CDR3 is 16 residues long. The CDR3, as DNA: TGTGCCAGTAACTTCTGGGGACAGGGCAACACCGGGGAGCTGTTTTTT. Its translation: CASNFWGQGNTGELFF.

The CDR3 DNA follows: TGTGCCAGCAGCCAATCTTATCCCCGGCCCGGGGAGCTGTTTTTT. As protein: CASSQSYPRPGELFF. This chain connects TRBV7-9 to TRBJ2-2; D is unclear. V dropped 5 bases and J dropped 6 bases, with 16 bases sitting between them. This CDR3 contains 15 residues. Germline CDR1 and CDR2: SEHNR and FQNEAQ (reference sequence).

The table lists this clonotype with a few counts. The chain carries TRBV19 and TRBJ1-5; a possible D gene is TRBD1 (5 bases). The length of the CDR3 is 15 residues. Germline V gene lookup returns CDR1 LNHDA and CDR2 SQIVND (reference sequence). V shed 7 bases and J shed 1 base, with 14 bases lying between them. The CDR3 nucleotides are TGTGCCAGTAATGCAGGGAGGGTGAGCAATCAGCCCCAGCATTTT. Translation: CASNAGRVSNQPQHF. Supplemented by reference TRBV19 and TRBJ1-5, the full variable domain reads DGGITQSPKYLFRKEGQNVTLSCEQNLNHDAMYWYRQDPGQGLRLIYYSQIVNDFQKGDIAEGYSVSREKKESFPLTVTSAQKNPTAFYLCASNAGRVSNQPQHFGDGTRLSIL.

CDR3 amino acids: CAIGESSRAGYTF. CDR3 in DNA: TGTGCCATCGGGGAGTCGAGTCGGGCTGGCTACACCTTC. The chain combines TRBV10-3 with TRBJ1-2, with D unclear. Trimming removed 8 bases at V and 7 bases at J, with 17 bases between. The CDR3 totals 13 residues. CDR1 ENHRY and CDR2 SYGVKD come from the germline V gene.

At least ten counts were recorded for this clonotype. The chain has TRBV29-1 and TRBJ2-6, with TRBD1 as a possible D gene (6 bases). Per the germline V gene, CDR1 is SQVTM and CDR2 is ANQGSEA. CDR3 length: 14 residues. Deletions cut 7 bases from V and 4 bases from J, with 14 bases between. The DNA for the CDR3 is TGCAGCGCGAGCTCAGGGGCGGGGGCCAACGTCCTGACTTTC. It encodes CSASSGAGANVLTF. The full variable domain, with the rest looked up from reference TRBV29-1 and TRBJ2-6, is SAVISQKPSRDICQRGTSLTIQCQVDSQVTMMFWYRQQPGQSLTLIATANQGSEATYESGFVIDKFPISRPNLTFSTLTVSNMSPEDSSIYLCSASSGAGANVLTFGAGSRLTVL.

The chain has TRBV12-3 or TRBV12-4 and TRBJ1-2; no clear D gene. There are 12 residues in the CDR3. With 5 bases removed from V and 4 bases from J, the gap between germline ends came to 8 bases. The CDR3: CASSGSFYGYTF. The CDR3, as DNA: TGTGCCAGCAGTGGGTCGTTCTATGGCTACACCTTC.

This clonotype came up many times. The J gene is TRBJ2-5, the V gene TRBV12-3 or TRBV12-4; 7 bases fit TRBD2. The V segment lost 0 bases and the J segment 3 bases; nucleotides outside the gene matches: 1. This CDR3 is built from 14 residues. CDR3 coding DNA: TGTGCCAGCAGTTTAGCCGGGGGGAAAGAGACCCAGTACTTC. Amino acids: CASSLAGGKETQYF.

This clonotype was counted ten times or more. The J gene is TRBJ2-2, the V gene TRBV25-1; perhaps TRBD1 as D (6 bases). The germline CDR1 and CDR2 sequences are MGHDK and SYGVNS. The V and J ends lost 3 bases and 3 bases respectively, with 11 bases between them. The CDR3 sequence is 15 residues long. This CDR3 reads CASSDGRGHTGELFF. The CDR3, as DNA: TGTGCCAGCAGTGATGGCAGGGGACACACCGGGGAGCTGTTTTTT.

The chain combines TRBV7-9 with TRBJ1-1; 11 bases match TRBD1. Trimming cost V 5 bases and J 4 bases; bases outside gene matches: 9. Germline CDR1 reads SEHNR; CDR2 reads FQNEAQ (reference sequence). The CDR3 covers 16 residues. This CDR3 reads CASSLQGDRGSTEAFF. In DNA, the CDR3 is TGTGCCAGCAGCCTACAAGGGGACAGGGGGAGCACTGAAGCTTTCTTT. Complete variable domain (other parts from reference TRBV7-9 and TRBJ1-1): DTGVSQNPRHKITKRGQNVTFRCDPISEHNRLYWYRQTLGQGPEFLTYFQNEAQLEKSRLLSDRFSAERPKGSFSTLEIQRTEQGDSAMYLCASSLQGDRGSTEAFFGQGTRLTVV.

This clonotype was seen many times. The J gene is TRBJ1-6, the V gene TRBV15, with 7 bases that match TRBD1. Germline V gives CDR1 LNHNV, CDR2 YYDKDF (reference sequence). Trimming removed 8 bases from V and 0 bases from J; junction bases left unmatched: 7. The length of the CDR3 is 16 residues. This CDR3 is CATLDRRSSYNSPLHF. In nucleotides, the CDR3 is TGTGCCACCTTGGACAGGCGTAGCTCCTATAATTCACCCCTCCACTTT.

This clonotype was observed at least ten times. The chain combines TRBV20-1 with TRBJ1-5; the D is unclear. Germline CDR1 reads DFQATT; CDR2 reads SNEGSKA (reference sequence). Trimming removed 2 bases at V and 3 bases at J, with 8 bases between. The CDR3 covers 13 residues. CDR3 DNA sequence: TGCAGTGCTAGAACCGGGAACAATCAGCCCCAGCATTTT. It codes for CSARTGNNQPQHF.

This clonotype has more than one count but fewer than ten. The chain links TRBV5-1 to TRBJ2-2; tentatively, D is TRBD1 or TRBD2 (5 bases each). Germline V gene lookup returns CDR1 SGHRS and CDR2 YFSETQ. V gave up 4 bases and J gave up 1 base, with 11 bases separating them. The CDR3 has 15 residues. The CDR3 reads CASSLGPENTGELFF. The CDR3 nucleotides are TGCGCCAGCAGCCTGGGACCCGAGAACACCGGGGAGCTGTTTTTT.

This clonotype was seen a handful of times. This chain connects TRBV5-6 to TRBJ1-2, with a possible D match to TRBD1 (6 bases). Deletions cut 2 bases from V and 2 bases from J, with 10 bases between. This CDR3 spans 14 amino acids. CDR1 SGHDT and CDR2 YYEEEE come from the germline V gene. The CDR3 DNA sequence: TGTGCCAGCAGCTTTCGAACAGGGAACTATGGCTACACCTTC. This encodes CASSFRTGNYGYTF.